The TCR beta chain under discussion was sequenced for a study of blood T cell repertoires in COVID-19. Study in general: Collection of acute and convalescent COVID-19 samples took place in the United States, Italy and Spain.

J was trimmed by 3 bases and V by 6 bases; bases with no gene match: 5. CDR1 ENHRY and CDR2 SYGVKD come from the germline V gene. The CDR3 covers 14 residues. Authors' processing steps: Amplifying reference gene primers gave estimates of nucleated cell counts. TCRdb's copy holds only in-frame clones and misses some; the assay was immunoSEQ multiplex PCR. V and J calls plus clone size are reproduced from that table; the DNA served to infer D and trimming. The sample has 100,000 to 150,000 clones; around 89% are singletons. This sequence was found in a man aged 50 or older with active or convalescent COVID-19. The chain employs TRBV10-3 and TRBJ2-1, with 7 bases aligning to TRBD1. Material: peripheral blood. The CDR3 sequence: CAISLGTVYNEQFF. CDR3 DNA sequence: TGTGCCATCAGCCTCGGGACAGTCTACAATGAGCAGTTCTTC.